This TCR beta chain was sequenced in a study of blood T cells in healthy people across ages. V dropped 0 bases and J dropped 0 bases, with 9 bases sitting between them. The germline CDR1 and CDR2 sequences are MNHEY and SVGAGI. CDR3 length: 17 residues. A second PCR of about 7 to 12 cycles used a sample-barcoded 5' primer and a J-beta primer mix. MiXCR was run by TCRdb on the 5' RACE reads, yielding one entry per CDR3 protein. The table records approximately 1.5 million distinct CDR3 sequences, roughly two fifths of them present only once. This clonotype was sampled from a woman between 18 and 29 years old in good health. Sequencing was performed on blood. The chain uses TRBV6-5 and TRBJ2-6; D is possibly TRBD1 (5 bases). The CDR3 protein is CASSYSIRASGANVLTF. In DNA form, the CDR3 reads TGTGCCAGCAGTTACTCGATCAGGGCCTCTGGGGCCAACGTCCTGACTTTC.